A selection of T cell receptor beta chains follows, all from one sample in a study of shared clonotypes between healthy human individuals. Profiled with immunoSEQ multiplex PCR; TCRdb holds only in-frame clones, not every one. The sample shows about 980,000 clones, more than 75% of them seen only once. Material for sequencing was memory CD4+ T cells sorted from blood. The receptors were sampled from a man between 18 and 35 years old in good health. The CDR3 runs from the conserved cysteine through the conserved F or W. Fields, in order: V gene, J gene, D gene, clone size, CDR3 protein, CDR3 DNA. D genes are given only for firm matches. Only some rows state a clone size, as once, few, many or a class for expanded clones.

TRBV15	TRBJ2-5	-	-	CATSREDKGSGETQYF	TGTGCCACCAGCAGAGAGGATAAGGGTTCAGGCGAGACCCAGTACTTC
TRBV19	TRBJ2-5	-	-	CASSTRGFQETQYF	TGTGCCAGTAGTACCCGTGGGTTCCAGGAGACCCAGTACTTC
TRBV2	TRBJ1-6	-	-	CASSLEAYSPLHF	TGTGCCAGCAGCCTCGAGGCCTATTCACCCCTCCACTTT
TRBV7-2	TRBJ2-3	-	-	CASSFKFHSATGDTQYF	TGTGCCAGCAGCTTTAAATTCCATAGCGCCACCGGTGATACGCAGTATTTT
TRBV10-1	TRBJ2-2	-	-	CASAGGAGELFF	TGCGCCAGCGCGGGTGGGGCCGGGGAGCTGTTTTTT
TRBV7-2	TRBJ2-7	-	few	CASSLARAEQYF	TGTGCCAGCAGCTTAGCAAGGGCAGAGCAGTACTTC
TRBV28	TRBJ1-3	-	-	CASRSSGNTIYF	TGTGCCAGCAGGTCCTCTGGAAACACCATATATTTT
TRBV7-9	TRBJ1-1	TRBD1	-	CASSRTGPTEAFF	TGTGCCAGCAGCCGGACAGGGCCCACTGAAGCTTTCTTT
TRBV28	TRBJ1-3	TRBD1	-	CASATDRAFGNTIYF	TGTGCCAGCGCGACCGACAGGGCCTTCGGAAACACCATATATTTT
TRBV19	TRBJ2-2	-	few	CASRWQGNTGELFF	TGTGCCAGTAGATGGCAGGGGAACACCGGGGAGCTGTTTTTT
TRBV5-6	TRBJ1-4	-	-	CASSTGTFEKLFF	TGTGCCAGCAGCACCGGGACATTTGAAAAACTGTTTTTT
TRBV7-9	TRBJ2-1	TRBD2	-	CASSRGRFDEQFF	TGTGCCAGCAGCCGCGGGAGATTCGATGAGCAGTTCTTC
TRBV13	TRBJ1-1	-	-	CASSPGQVFMNTEAFF	TGTGCCAGCAGCCCGGGCCAGGTATTCATGAACACTGAAGCTTTCTTT
TRBV29-1	TRBJ2-5	TRBD2	-	CSVPEGGPGKTQYF	TGCAGCGTCCCCGAGGGAGGGCCGGGGAAGACCCAGTACTTC
TRBV2	TRBJ2-5	-	-	CASSTFETQYF	TGTGCCAGCAGTACATTCGAGACCCAGTACTTC
TRBV5-1	TRBJ2-7	TRBD1	-	CASSLAIAGGYEQYF	TGCGCCAGCAGCTTGGCCATAGCAGGGGGCTACGAGCAGTACTTC
TRBV11-2	TRBJ2-7	-	-	CASSPSLFGEQYF	TGTGCCAGCAGCCCATCTCTCTTCGGCGAGCAGTACTTC
TRBV7-9	TRBJ1-1	-	-	CASSLDGVMNTEAFF	TGTGCCAGCAGCTTAGATGGGGTTATGAACACTGAAGCTTTCTTT
TRBV28	TRBJ2-1	TRBD2	-	CASSLISSGGYNEQFF	TGTGCCAGCAGTTTAATAAGTAGCGGGGGATACAATGAGCAGTTCTTC
TRBV6-6	TRBJ2-7	-	-	CASSLGGYEQYF	TGTGCCAGCAGTTTAGGAGGGTACGAGCAGTACTTC
TRBV6-1	TRBJ1-2	-	-	CASSEASTGRKVGYTF	TGTGCCAGCAGTGAAGCAAGTACCGGGCGCAAAGTCGGCTACACCTTC
TRBV6-6	TRBJ1-6	TRBD1	-	CASSADRVSPLHF	TGTGCCAGCAGTGCAGACAGGGTTTCACCCCTCCACTTT
TRBV11-3	TRBJ2-3	TRBD2	-	CASSPAGRTADTQYF	TGTGCCAGCAGCCCAGCGGGAAGGACGGCAGATACGCAGTATTTT
TRBV9	TRBJ2-5	-	-	CASSVNSGGETQYF	TGTGCCAGCAGCGTAAACAGCGGAGGGGAGACCCAGTACTTC
TRBV13	TRBJ2-7	TRBD1	-	CASSPRRQGYEQYF	TGTGCCAGCAGCCCCCGCCGACAGGGTTACGAGCAGTACTTC
TRBV5-6	TRBJ1-2	-	-	CASSLARDTFNYGYTF	TGTGCCAGCAGCTTGGCGCGGGACACTTTCAACTATGGCTACACCTTC
TRBV5-1	TRBJ2-3	-	-	CASSFDLSRNTQYF	TGCGCCAGCAGCTTCGATCTATCTAGGAATACGCAGTATTTT
TRBV18	TRBJ2-2	-	-	CASSPPISGYTGELFF	TGTGCCAGCTCACCACCAATTAGCGGATACACCGGGGAGCTGTTTTTT
TRBV5-1	TRBJ2-2	TRBD1	-	CASRGQGDTGELFF	TGCGCCAGCAGGGGACAGGGCGACACCGGGGAGCTGTTTTTT
TRBV6-6	TRBJ2-7	TRBD2	few	CASSYGGEPYEQYF	TGTGCCAGCAGTTACGGGGGGGAACCCTACGAGCAGTACTTC
TRBV10-3	TRBJ1-2	-	-	CAISEFRGEDGGYTF	TGTGCCATCAGTGAGTTCCGGGGCGAGGATGGAGGCTACACCTTC
TRBV29-1	TRBJ1-1	TRBD1	-	CSTWTGGSTEAFF	TGCAGCACCTGGACAGGGGGGAGCACTGAAGCTTTCTTT
TRBV28	TRBJ2-3	-	-	CASSLVGVVGTDTQYF	TGTGCCAGCAGTTTGGTCGGCGTAGTGGGCACAGATACGCAGTATTTT
TRBV2	TRBJ2-1	-	-	CASSDDRTTYNEQFF	TGTGCCAGCAGCGATGACAGGACGACCTACAATGAGCAGTTCTTC
TRBV20-1	TRBJ2-7	-	few	CSAGDSYEQYF	TGCAGTGCCGGAGACTCCTACGAGCAGTACTTC
TRBV7-2	TRBJ2-7	TRBD1	-	CASSSAGTAASYEQYF	TGTGCCAGCAGCTCTGCCGGGACAGCAGCATCCTACGAGCAGTACTTC